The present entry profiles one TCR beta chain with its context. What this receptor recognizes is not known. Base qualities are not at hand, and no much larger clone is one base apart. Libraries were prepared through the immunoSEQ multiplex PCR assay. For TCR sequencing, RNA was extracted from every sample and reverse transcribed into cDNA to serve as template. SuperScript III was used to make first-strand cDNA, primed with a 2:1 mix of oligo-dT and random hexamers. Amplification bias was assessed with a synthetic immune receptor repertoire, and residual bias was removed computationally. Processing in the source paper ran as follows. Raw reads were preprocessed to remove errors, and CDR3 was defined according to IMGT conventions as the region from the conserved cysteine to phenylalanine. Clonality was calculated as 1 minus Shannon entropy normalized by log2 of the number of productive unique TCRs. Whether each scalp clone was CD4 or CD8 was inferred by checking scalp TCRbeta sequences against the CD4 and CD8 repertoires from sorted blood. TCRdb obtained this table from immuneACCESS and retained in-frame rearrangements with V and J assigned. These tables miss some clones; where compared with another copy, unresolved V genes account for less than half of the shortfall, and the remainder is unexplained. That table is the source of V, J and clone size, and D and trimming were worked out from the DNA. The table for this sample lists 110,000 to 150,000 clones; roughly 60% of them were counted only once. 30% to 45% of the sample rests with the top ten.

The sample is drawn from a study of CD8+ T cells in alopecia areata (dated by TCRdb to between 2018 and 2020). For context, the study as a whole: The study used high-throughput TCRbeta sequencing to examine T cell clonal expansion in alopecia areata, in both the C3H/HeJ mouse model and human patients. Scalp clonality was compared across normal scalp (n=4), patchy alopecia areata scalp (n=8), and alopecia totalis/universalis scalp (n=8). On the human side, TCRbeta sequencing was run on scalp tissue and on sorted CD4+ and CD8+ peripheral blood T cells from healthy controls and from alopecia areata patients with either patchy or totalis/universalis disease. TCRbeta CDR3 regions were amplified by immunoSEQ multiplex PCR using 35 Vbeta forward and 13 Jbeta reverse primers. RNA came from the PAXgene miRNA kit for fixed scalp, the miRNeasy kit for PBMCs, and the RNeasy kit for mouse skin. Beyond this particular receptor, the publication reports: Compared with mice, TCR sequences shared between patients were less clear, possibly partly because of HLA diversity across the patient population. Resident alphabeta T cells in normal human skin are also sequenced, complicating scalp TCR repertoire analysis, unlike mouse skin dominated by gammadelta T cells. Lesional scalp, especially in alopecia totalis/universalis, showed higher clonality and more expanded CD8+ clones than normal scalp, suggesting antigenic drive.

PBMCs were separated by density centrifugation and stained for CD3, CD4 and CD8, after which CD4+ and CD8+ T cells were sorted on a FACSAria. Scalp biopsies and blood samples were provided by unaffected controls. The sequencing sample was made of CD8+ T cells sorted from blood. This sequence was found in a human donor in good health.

The DNA is TGTGCCAGTAGTATAGATTCTGGGACAGTTGTATACGAGCAGTACTTC. It translates to CASSIDSGTVVYEQYF. The sequence joins TRBV19 to TRBJ2-7; the junction holds 7 bases that match TRBD1. Counted from cysteine to phenylalanine, this CDR3 has 16 amino acids. Only the CDR3 portion is preserved as DNA: 48 bases, with reading frame beginning at the first base. Trimming leaves V shorter by 0 bases and J shorter by 4 bases, with the junction holding 9 bases beyond the gene matches. In the germline V gene (reference sequence), CDR1 corresponds to LNHDA and CDR2 to SQIVND.